A selection of T cell receptor beta chains follows, all from one sample in a study of blood T cell repertoires in COVID-19. Profiling relied on immunoSEQ multiplex PCR, and the TCRdb table lists in-frame clones only, not all of them. The data contain tens of thousands of clones, 75% to 90% of them singletons. The sequenced material came from peripheral blood. Source of these receptors: a human donor with acute or convalescent COVID-19. The donor label of this sample is uncertain. The CDR3 runs from the conserved cysteine through the conserved F or W. D genes are given only for firm matches.

j_call v_call d_call cdr3_aa cdr3_nt
TRBJ1-3 TRBV19 TRBD1 CASSRNRGDSGNTIYF TGTGCCAGTAGTAGAAACAGGGGCGACTCTGGAAACACCATATATTTT
TRBJ2-7 TRBV19 TRBD1 CASRHNPGQGARDEQYF TGTGCCAGTAGGCATAATCCGGGACAGGGGGCGCGGGACGAGCAGTACTTC
TRBJ2-2 TRBV18 - CASSLTTPSTGELFF TGTGCCAGCTCACTGACCACCCCTAGCACCGGGGAGCTGTTTTTT
TRBJ2-3 TRBV5-1 - CASSLGQADTQYF TGCGCCAGCAGCTTGGGGCAGGCAGATACGCAGTATTTT
TRBJ2-2 TRBV5-6 - CASSLGVGGNTGELFF TGTGCCAGCAGCTTGGGGGTAGGAGGAAACACCGGGGAGCTGTTTTTT
TRBJ1-5 TRBV6-6 - CASSRDGRDNQPQHF TGTGCCAGCAGCCGGGACGGGAGGGACAATCAGCCCCAGCATTTT
TRBJ1-1 TRBV19 - CASSQGLSHTEAFF TGTGCCAGTTCGCAGGGTCTCTCTCACACTGAAGCTTTCTTT
TRBJ1-4 TRBV6-5 - CASSYSSPRMYEKLFF TGTGCCAGCAGTTACTCGAGCCCCAGGATGTATGAAAAACTGTTTTTT
TRBJ2-1 TRBV5-1 TRBD2 CASSLGSGSRGLAGVREQFF TGCGCCAGCAGCTTGGGGTCCGGTTCCCGGGGTCTAGCGGGAGTAAGAGAGCAGTTCTTC
TRBJ1-5 TRBV2 - CASSELAAGNQPQHF TGTGCCAGCAGTGAACTAGCGGCTGGCAATCAGCCCCAGCATTTT
TRBJ1-6 TRBV11-2 TRBD1 CASSPRTGSNSPLHF TGTGCCAGCAGTCCTCGGACAGGGTCTAATTCACCCCTCCACTTT